The 5 T cell receptor beta chains reported below all come from one sample, sequenced in a study of blood T cell repertoires in COVID-19. Using immunoSEQ multiplex PCR, the repertoire was profiled, and TCRdb retains in-frame clones only, with some absent. The table shows about 48,000 clones, with approximately 80% occurring only once. The specimen was peripheral blood. The receptors come from a man aged 70-80 years with acute or convalescent COVID-19.

This clone showed up just a few times. The CDR3 nucleotides are TGTGCCAGCAGTGATGCTAGCGGGTCTGGGAATGAGCAGTTCTTC. Protein sequence: CASSDASGSGNEQFF. This chain joins TRBV2 and TRBJ2-1, with 8 bases matching TRBD2. The germline gives CDR1 SNHLY, CDR2 FYNNEI. Trimming removed 3 bases from V and 7 bases from J; junction bases left unmatched: 8. This CDR3 is built from 15 residues.

The chain is built from TRBV6-5 and TRBJ1-5, with D perhaps matching TRBD1 (5 bases). Germline values: CDR1 MNHEY, CDR2 SVGAGI. Trimming shortened V by 6 bases and J by 7 bases, and 16 bases separated the two germline ends. CDR3 length equals 14 residues. In DNA, the CDR3 is TGTGCCAGCAGCCGTAGGGGTAGAGACCAGCCCCAGCATTTT. It codes for CASSRRGRDQPQHF.

This clone was counted only a few times. This chain connects TRBV9 to TRBJ1-3; perhaps TRBD1 as D (6 bases). Germline CDR1 is SGDLS and CDR2 is YYNGEE. The CDR3 loop spans 15 amino acids. V shed 4 bases and J shed 4 bases, with 15 bases lying between them. Written as DNA, the CDR3 is TGTGCCAGCAGCACAGGGAGTTTAGAAGGAAACACCATATATTTT. Its translation is CASSTGSLEGNTIYF.

The V call is TRBV6-2 or TRBV6-3, the J call TRBJ1-2; D ambiguous. Germline CDR1 reads MNHEY; CDR2 reads SVGEGT. The ends were cut back, 5 bases at V and 0 bases at J, with 16 bases in the middle. The CDR3 spans 16 residues. The CDR3: CASSRGPPGANYGYTF. CDR3 in DNA: TGTGCCAGCAGTCGAGGTCCACCGGGAGCTAACTATGGCTACACCTTC.

The V and J genes are TRBV4-2 and TRBJ1-5; D remains ambiguous. The germline V and J ends were trimmed by 1 base and 2 bases, with 9 bases remaining between them. This CDR3 has 15 residues. CDR1 is LGHNA, CDR2 YNFKEQ, per germline. This CDR3 reads CASSQVPGGNQPQHF. The CDR3 DNA is TGTGCCAGCAGCCAAGTCCCGGGTGGCAATCAGCCCCAGCATTTT.